This T cell receptor beta chain appears in the sequencing data of a study of cytomegalovirus exposure and HLA in healthy donors. Overall study: The Caucasian-associated ancestry cluster held over 65% of some 420 genotyped donors.

About this clone: The antigen is unknown.

Every donor was a healthy person donating bone marrow. The germline CDR1 and CDR2 sequences are SEHNR and FQNEAQ (reference sequence). CDR3 length: 13 amino acids. With 8 bases clipped from V and 6 bases from J, the junction kept 6 bases outside the gene matches. Both 60 Vbeta primers and 13 Jbeta primers went into the PCR. Using immunoSEQ multiplex PCR, the repertoire was profiled, and TCRdb retains in-frame clones only, with some absent. This sample has tens of thousands of clones, with about 78% found just once. Overall study findings and caveats: Reportedly, cytomegalovirus status was diagnosed with high sensitivity and specificity. Evidence from a later analysis indicated that most CMV-associated TCR beta chains looked HLA-restricted.

The sequence came from a middle-aged woman in good health and CMV-seropositive. The sequencing sample was made of PBMCs. The chain recombines TRBV7-9 with TRBJ2-1; TRBD2 agrees at 8 bases. The DNA of the CDR3 is TGTGCCAGCCGAGCGGGGGACGGCAATGAGCAGTTCTTC. Residues: CASRAGDGNEQFF.